These T cell receptor beta chains were read from a single sample in a study of human T cells and chemical hapten exposure. In TCRdb, the RACE reads were re-called with MiXCR into one record per CDR3 protein. The table shows some 170,000 distinct CDR3 sequences, with about 20% occurring only once. Sequencing used whole blood, obtained in connection with sensitization to the hapten diphenylcyclopropenone (DPC). These receptors were obtained from a woman between 50 and 59 years old with alopecia areata. Some clones in this sample may be carry-over from other donors' samples. Each CDR3 is given with its conserved first and last residue. Each record gives: D gene, clone size, V gene, J gene, CDR3 protein, CDR3 DNA. A D gene is named only where the DNA matches it firmly. Not all rows give a size; the values are once, few, many and, for expanded clones, a class.

>TRBD2|-|TRBV29-1|TRBJ2-1
CSLGGLAGLNEQFF
TGCAGCCTGGGGGGACTAGCGGGGCTAAATGAGCAGTTCTTC
>TRBD2|few|TRBV18|TRBJ2-1
CASSPGREGQEQFF
TGTGCCAGCTCACCTGGGCGGGAGGGACAAGAGCAGTTCTTC
>-|few|TRBV7-2|TRBJ1-6
CASSLERQSNSPLHF
TGTGCCAGCAGCTTAGAACGTCAGTCTAATTCACCCCTCCACTTT
>-|few|TRBV29-1|TRBJ2-5
CSVVHSGGLGTQYF
TGCAGCGTTGTCCATTCCGGGGGTTTAGGGACCCAGTACTTC
>-|-|TRBV27|TRBJ1-2
CASSLASLRAGYTF
TGTGCCAGCAGTTTAGCCAGTTTAAGGGCTGGCTACACCTTC
>-|few|TRBV5-1|TRBJ2-2
CASSFRDRGELFF
TGCGCCAGCAGCTTCAGGGACCGCGGAGAGCTGTTTTTT
>TRBD2|once|TRBV18|TRBJ2-5
CASSGGTSGKETQYF
TGTGCCAGCTCAGGCGGGACTAGCGGGAAAGAGACCCAGTACTTC
>-|-|TRBV7-2|TRBJ1-5
CASSLGQGYQPQNF
TGTGCCAGCAGCTTGGGGCAGGGGTATCAGCCCCAGAATTTT
>-|-|TRBV7-2|TRBJ2-7
CASSYPGQLYEQYF
TGTGCCAGCAGCTACCCCGGACAGCTCTACGAGCAGTACTTC
>-|-|TRBV7-8|TRBJ2-7
CASSFLGGTYEQCF
TGTGCCAGCAGCTTCCTTGGGGGTACCTACGAGCAGTGCTTC
>-|few|TRBV24-1|TRBJ2-7
CAPTEQSFYEQYF
TGTGCCCCCACAGAACAGAGTTTCTACGAGCAGTACTTC
>TRBD2|-|TRBV11-2|TRBJ2-7
CASSPSRFSSGRTNEQYF
TGTGCCAGCAGCCCCTCCCGTTTTAGTAGCGGGAGAACCAACGAGCAGTACTTC